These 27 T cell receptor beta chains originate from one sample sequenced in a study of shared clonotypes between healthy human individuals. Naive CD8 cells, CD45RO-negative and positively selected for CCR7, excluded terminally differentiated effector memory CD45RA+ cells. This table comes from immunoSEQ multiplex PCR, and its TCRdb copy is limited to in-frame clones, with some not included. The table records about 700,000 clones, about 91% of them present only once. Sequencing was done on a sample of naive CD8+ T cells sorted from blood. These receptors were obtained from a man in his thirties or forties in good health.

The CDR3 protein is CASSLRGGAGEQYF. CDR3 nucleotides: TGCGCCAGCAGCTTGCGGGGAGGAGCGGGCGAGCAGTACTTC. J is TRBJ2-7 and V is TRBV5-1; D perhaps matches TRBD2 (6 bases). Trimming removed 1 base from V and 6 bases from J, with 14 bases in between. The germline CDR1 and CDR2 sequences are SGHRS and YFSETQ. CDR3 length equals 14 residues.

For the CDR3, the DNA is TGTGCCAGCAGTTTATCTGGGACAGCCACATCCTCTCTCAACGAGCAGTACTTC. Protein product: CASSLSGTATSSLNEQYF. This sequence joins TRBV27 and TRBJ2-7; TRBD1 matches 7 bases. The V and J ends lost 0 bases and 5 bases, in that order; junction bases with no gene match: 16. The CDR3 is 18 amino acids. Germline CDR1 reads MNHEY; CDR2 reads SMNVEV (reference sequence).

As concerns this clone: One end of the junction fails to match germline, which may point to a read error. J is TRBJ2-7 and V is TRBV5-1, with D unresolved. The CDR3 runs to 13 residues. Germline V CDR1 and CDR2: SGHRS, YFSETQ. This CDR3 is CASSSFSGYEQHF. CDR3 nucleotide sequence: TGCGCCAGCAGCTCATTCAGTGGATACGAGCAGCACTTC.

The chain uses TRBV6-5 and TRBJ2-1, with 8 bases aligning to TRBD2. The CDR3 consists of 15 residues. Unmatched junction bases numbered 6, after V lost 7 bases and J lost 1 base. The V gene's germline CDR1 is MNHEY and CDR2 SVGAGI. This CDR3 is CASTAGGWSYNEQFF. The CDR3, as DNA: TGTGCCAGCACCGCGGGGGGATGGTCCTACAATGAGCAGTTCTTC.

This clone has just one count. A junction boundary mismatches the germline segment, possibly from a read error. This CDR3 is CSGELRDRGNTIYF. DNA for the CDR3: TGCAGCGGTGAACTCCGGGACAGGGGAAACACCATATATTTT. This chain joins TRBV29-1 and TRBJ1-3; 8 nucleotides match TRBD1. Per germline, CDR1 SQVTM and CDR2 ANQGSEA. The CDR3 runs 14 residues.

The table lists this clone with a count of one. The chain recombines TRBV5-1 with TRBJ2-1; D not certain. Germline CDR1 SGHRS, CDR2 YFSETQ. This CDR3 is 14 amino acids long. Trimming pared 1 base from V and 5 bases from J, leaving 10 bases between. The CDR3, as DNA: TGCGCCAGCAGCTTGAATATTGGCGACAATGAGCAGTTCTTC. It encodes CASSLNIGDNEQFF. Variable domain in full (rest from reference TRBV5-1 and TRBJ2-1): KAGVTQTPRYLIKTRGQQVTLSCSPISGHRSVSWYQQTPGQGLQFLFEYFSETQRNKGNFPGRFSGRQFSNSRSEMNVSTLELGDSALYLCASSLNIGDNEQFFGPGTRLTVL.

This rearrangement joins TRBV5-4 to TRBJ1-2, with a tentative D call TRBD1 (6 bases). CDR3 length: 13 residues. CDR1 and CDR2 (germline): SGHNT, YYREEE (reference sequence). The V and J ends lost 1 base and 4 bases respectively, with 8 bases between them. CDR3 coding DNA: TGTGCCAGCAGCTTGTCAGGGGTCTATGGCTACACCTTC. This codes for CASSLSGVYGYTF. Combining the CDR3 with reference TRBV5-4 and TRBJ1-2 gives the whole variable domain ETGVTQSPTHLIKTRGQQVTLRCSSQSGHNTVSWYQQALGQGPQFIFQYYREEENGRGNFPPRFSGLQFPNYSSELNVNALELDDSALYLCASSLSGVYGYTFGSGTRLTVV.

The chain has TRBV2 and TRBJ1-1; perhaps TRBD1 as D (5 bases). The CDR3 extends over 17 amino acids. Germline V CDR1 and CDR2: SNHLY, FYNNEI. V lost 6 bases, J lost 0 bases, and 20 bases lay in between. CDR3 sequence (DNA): TGTGCCAGCAGCGGTCAGGGATTCCTTACGATGAACACTGAAGCTTTCTTT. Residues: CASSGQGFLTMNTEAFF.

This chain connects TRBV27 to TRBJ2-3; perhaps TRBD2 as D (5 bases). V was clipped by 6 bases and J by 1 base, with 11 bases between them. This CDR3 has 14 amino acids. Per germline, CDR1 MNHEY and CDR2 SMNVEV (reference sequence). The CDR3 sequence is CASSPRRGTDTQYF. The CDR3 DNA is TGTGCCAGCAGCCCAAGGCGGGGCACAGATACGCAGTATTTT.

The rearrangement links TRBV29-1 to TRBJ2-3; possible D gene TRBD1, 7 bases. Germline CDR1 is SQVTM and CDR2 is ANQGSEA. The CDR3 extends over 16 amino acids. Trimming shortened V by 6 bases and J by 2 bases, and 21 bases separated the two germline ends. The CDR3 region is CSVENFGQDYTDTQYF. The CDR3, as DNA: TGCAGCGTCGAAAATTTTGGACAGGACTACACAGATACGCAGTATTTT.

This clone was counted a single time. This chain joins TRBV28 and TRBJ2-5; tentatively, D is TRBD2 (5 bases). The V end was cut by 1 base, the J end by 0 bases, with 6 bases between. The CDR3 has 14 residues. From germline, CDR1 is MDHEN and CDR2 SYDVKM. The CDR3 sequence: CASSLSGYQETQYF. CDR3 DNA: TGTGCCAGCAGTTTATCGGGGTACCAAGAGACCCAGTACTTC.

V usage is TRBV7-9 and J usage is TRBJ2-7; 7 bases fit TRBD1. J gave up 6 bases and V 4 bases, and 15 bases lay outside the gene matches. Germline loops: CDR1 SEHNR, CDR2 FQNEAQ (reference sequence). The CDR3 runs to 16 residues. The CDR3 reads CASSSPQGPRVGEQYF. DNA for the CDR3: TGTGCCAGCAGCTCGCCACAGGGGCCCAGGGTGGGCGAGCAGTACTTC.

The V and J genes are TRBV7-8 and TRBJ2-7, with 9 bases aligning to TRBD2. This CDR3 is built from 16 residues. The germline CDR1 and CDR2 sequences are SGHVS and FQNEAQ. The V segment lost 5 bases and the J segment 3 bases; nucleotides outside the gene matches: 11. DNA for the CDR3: TGTGCCAGCAGCCCCCCGGGGGGTAGCGGGAGCTACGAGCAGTACTTC. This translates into CASSPPGGSGSYEQYF.

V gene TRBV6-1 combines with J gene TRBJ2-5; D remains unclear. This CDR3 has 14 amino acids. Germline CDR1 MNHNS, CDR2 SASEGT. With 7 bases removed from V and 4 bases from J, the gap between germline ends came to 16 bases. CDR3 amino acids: CASTEELPRETQYF. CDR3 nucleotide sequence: TGTGCCAGCACCGAAGAGCTCCCGAGAGAGACCCAGTACTTC.

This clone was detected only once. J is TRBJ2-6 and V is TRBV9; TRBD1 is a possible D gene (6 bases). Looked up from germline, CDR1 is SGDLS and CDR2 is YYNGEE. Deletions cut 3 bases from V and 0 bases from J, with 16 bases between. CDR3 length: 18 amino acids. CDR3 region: CASSAPGTLNSGANVLTF. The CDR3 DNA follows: TGTGCCAGCAGCGCCCCCGGGACACTTAACTCTGGGGCCAACGTCCTGACTTTC.

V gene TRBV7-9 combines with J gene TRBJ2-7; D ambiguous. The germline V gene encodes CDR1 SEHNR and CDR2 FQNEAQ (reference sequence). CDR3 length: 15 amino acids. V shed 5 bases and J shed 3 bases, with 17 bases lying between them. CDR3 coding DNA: TGTGCCAGCAGCCCTCAACCCGCCCCTAACTACGAGCAGTACTTC. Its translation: CASSPQPAPNYEQYF.

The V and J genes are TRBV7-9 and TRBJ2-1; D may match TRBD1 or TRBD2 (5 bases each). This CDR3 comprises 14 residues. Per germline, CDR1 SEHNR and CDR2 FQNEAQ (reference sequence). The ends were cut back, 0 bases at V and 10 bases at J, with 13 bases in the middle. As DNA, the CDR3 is TGTGCCAGCAGCTTAGCCCCAGGGAGTAACGAGCAGTTCTTC. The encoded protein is CASSLAPGSNEQFF.

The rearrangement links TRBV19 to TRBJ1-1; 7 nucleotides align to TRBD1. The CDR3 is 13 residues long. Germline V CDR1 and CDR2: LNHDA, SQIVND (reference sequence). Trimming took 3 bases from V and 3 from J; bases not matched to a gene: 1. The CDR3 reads CASSMGQYTEAFF. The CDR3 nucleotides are TGTGCCAGTAGTATGGGACAGTACACTGAAGCTTTCTTT. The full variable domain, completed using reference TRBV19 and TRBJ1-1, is DGGITQSPKYLFRKEGQNVTLSCEQNLNHDAMYWYRQDPGQGLRLIYYSQIVNDFQKGDIAEGYSVSREKKESFPLTVTSAQKNPTAFYLCASSMGQYTEAFFGQGTRLTVV.

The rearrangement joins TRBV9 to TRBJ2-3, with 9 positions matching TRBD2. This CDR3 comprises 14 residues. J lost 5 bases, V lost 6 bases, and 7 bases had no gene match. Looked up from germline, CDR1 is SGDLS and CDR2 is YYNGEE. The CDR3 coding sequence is TGTGCCAGCACCCCCGGACTAGCGTTAGATACGCAGTATTTT. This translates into CASTPGLALDTQYF.

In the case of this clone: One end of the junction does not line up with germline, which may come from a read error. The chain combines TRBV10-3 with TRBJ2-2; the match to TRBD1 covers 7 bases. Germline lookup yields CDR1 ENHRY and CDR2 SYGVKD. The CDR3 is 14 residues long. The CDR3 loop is CAISQGDYTGELLF. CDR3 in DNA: TGTGCCATCAGCCAGGGGGATTACACCGGGGAGCTGCTTTTT.

The CDR3 is CASSYSMGKEQYF. In DNA, the CDR3 is TGTGCCAGCAGTTACTCGATGGGGAAAGAGCAGTACTTC. This rearrangement joins TRBV6-6 to TRBJ2-7; no definite D call. V lost 0 bases and J lost 7, with 10 bases in between. The germline V gene encodes CDR1 MNHNY and CDR2 SVGAGI (reference sequence). The CDR3 covers 13 residues.

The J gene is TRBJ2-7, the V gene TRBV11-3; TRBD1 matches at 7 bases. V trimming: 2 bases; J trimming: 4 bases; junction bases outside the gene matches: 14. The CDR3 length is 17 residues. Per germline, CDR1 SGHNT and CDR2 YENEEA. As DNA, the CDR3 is TGTGCCAGCAGCTTAAAGGAACCGGGACAGTTCCTATACGAGCAGTACTTC. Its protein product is CASSLKEPGQFLYEQYF. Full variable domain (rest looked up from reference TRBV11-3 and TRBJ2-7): EAGVVQSPRYKIIEKKQPVAFWCNPISGHNTLYWYLQNLGQGPELLIRYENEEAVDDSQLPKDRFSAERLKGVDSTLKIQPAELGDSAVYLCASSLKEPGQFLYEQYFGPGTRLTVT.

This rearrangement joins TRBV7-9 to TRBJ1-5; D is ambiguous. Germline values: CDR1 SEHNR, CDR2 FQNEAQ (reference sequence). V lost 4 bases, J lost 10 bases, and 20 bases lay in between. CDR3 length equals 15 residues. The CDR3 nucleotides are TGTGCCAGCAGCTCCGCCGGGCCGACACTTCGACCCCAGCATTTT. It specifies CASSSAGPTLRPQHF.

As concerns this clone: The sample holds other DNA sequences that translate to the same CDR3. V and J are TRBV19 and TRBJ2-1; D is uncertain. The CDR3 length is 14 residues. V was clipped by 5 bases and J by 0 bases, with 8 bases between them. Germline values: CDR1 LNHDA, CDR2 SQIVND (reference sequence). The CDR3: CASSSRSSYNEQFF. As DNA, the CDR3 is TGTGCCAGTAGTTCACGGAGCTCCTACAATGAGCAGTTCTTC. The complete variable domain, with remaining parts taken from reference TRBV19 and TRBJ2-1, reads DGGITQSPKYLFRKEGQNVTLSCEQNLNHDAMYWYRQDPGQGLRLIYYSQIVNDFQKGDIAEGYSVSREKKESFPLTVTSAQKNPTAFYLCASSSRSSYNEQFFGPGTRLTVL.

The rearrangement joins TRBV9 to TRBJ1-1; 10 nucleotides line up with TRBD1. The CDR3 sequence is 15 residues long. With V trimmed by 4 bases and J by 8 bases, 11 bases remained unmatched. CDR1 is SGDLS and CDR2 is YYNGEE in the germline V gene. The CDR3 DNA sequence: TGTGCCAGCAGCATTGGTGCGAGACAGGGGGCGGAAGCTTTCTTT. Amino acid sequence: CASSIGARQGAEAFF.

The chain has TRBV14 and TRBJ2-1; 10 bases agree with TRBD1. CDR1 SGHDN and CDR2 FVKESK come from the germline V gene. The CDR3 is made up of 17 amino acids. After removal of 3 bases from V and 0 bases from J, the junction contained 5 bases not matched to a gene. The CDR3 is CASSQPGQGISYNEQFF. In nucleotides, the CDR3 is TGTGCCAGCAGCCAGCCGGGACAGGGGATCTCCTACAATGAGCAGTTCTTC. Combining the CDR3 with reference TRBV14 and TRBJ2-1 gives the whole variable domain EAGVTQFPSHSVIEKGQTVTLRCDPISGHDNLYWYRRVMGKEIKFLLHFVKESKQDESGMPNNRFLAERTGGTYSTLKVQPAELEDSGVYFCASSQPGQGISYNEQFFGPGTRLTVL.

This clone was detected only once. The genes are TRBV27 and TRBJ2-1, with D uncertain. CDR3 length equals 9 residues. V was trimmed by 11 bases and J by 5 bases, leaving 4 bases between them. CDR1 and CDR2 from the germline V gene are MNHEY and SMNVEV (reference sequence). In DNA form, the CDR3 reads TGTGCCTGCAACAATGAGCAGTTCTTC. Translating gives CACNNEQFF.